The entry below gives a single T cell receptor (beta chain) sequence along with its context. CDR1 is MNHEY, CDR2 SMNVEV, per germline (reference sequence). V dropped 2 bases and J dropped 9 bases, with 8 bases sitting between them. CDR3 size: 12 residues. This entry belongs to a study of blood T cell repertoires in COVID-19. Sequencing was performed with immunoSEQ multiplex PCR; in TCRdb, only in-frame clones are kept and a portion is missing. The sample has roughly 250,000 clones, 75% to 90% seen once; the top ten hold 3% to 4%. Source material: PBMCs or T cells enriched from blood (not recorded which). V and J are TRBV27 and TRBJ2-1, with D maybe TRBD1 (6 bases). This receptor was identified in a woman aged 40 to 49 with acute COVID-19. The CDR3 sequence is CASSLQGTEQFF. CDR3 in DNA: TGTGCCAGCAGTTTACAGGGGACTGAGCAGTTCTTC.